Detailed here is one TCR beta chain. Its matching antigen is unknown. TCRdb keeps only in-frame clones here, not all; method: immunoSEQ multiplex PCR. The sample records roughly 270,000 clones, 90% to 95% being singletons. This entry comes from a study of T cell responses to AZD1222 COVID-19 vaccine. General observations from the study: A rise in Spike-specific TCR breadth and depth followed two AZD1222 doses. Most donors were white British, females outnumbered males, and clonal diversity was possibly underestimated. Mapped onto spike, vaccine-associated CD4 TCRs spanned it and were dominant at 160-218 and 743-854.

The receptor was isolated from an adult who received the AZD1222 COVID-19 vaccine. This specimen consisted of peripheral blood, obtained 28 days after the second AZD1222 dose.

As DNA, the CDR3 is TGTGCCAGCAGCTTGGCGGGGAATCAGCCCCAGCATTTT. It yields the protein CASSLAGNQPQHF. The rearrangement uses TRBV5-6 and TRBJ1-5, with unresolved D. Deletions cut 0 bases from V and 4 bases from J, with 5 bases between. Germline loops: CDR1 SGHDT, CDR2 YYEEEE. The CDR3 is 13 amino acids.